These T cell receptor beta chains were read from a single sample in a study of CD8 T cells in ankylosing spondylitis. TCRdb re-analysed the 5' RACE reads in MiXCR, keeping a single row per CDR3 protein. The sample carries roughly 68,000 distinct CDR3 sequences, 6.2% recorded once. Sequenced sample: synovial fluid, either unsorted or a sorted T cell fraction (not recorded which). The receptors were gathered from a male donor with ankylosing spondylitis. Both conserved end residues are part of each CDR3. The D gene is left open where the match is weak. Clone sizes are given selectively: once, few, many, or a class where the clone is expanded.

D,size,V,J,CDR3,DNA
TRBD2,few,TRBV14,TRBJ2-2,CASSPLAIANTGELFF,TGTGCCAGCAGCCCACTAGCGATTGCGAACACCGGGGAGCTGTTTTTT
.,.,TRBV28,TRBJ2-7,CASGLPGFLNEQYF,TGTGCCAGCGGGCTCCCGGGCTTTCTAAACGAGCAGTACTTC
.,.,TRBV28,TRBJ2-2,CATWVPDSPGELFF,TGTGCCACTTGGGTACCCGATTCCCCCGGGGAGCTGTTTTTT
.,few,TRBV6-2/TRBV6-3,TRBJ2-7,CASSYKPAGPYEQYF,TGTGCCAGCAGTTACAAGCCAGCGGGCCCCTACGAGCAGTACTTC
.,.,TRBV19,TRBJ2-1,CASSGLASSYNEQFF,TGTGCCAGTAGTGGACTGGCTAGCTCCTACAATGAGCAGTTCTTC
.,.,TRBV6-1,TRBJ2-1,CASRLANARNEQFF,TGTGCCAGCAGGCTAGCGAACGCACGCAATGAGCAGTTCTTC
.,few,TRBV2,TRBJ2-1,CASTQGTVGPSYNEQFF,TGTGCCAGCACCCAGGGAACAGTGGGACCCTCCTACAATGAGCAGTTCTTC
.,many,TRBV2,TRBJ2-7,CASSESRFAYEQYF,TGTGCCAGCAGCGAAAGCCGTTTCGCCTACGAGCAGTACTTC
.,.,TRBV12-3/TRBV12-4,TRBJ2-1,CASSLYQNNEQFF,TGTGCCAGCAGTTTATATCAGAACAATGAGCAGTTCTTC
TRBD1,many,TRBV28,TRBJ1-5,CASSFPGQSNQPQHF,TGTGCCAGCAGTTTCCCGGGACAGAGCAATCAGCCCCAGCATTTT
.,many,TRBV2,TRBJ2-7,CASRDLVVSPYEQYF,TGTGCCAGCAGGGACCTGGTAGTGAGTCCCTACGAGCAGTACTTC
.,many,TRBV15,TRBJ2-5,CATSPQGRETQYF,TGTGCCACCAGCCCCCAAGGGCGAGAGACCCAGTACTTC
TRBD2,many,TRBV12-3/TRBV12-4,TRBJ2-7,CASSRPGLGYEQYF,TGTGCCAGCAGTCGACCGGGACTAGGATACGAGCAGTACTTC
TRBD2,few,TRBV11-2,TRBJ2-3,CASSLGTGTSSTDTQYF,TGTGCCAGCAGCTTGGGGACCGGGACTAGCAGCACAGATACGCAGTATTTT
TRBD2,.,TRBV20-1,TRBJ2-5,CSARDQREARETQYF,TGCAGTGCTAGAGACCAGCGGGAGGCCCGGGAGACCCAGTACTTC
TRBD1,many,TRBV5-1,TRBJ2-2,CASSLSQGATGELFF,TGCGCCAGCAGCTTATCACAGGGGGCCACCGGGGAGCTGTTTTTT